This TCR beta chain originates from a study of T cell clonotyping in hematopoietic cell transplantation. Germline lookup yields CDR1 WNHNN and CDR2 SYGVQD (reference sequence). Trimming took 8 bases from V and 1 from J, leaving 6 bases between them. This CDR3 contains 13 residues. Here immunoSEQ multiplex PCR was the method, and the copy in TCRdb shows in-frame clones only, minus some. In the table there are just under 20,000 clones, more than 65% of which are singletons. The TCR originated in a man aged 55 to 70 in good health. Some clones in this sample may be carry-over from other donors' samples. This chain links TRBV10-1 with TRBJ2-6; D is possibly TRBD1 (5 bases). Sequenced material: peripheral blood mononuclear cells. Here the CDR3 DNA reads TGCGCCAGCGCAGGGTCTGGGGCCAACGTCCTGACTTTC. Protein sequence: CASAGSGANVLTF.